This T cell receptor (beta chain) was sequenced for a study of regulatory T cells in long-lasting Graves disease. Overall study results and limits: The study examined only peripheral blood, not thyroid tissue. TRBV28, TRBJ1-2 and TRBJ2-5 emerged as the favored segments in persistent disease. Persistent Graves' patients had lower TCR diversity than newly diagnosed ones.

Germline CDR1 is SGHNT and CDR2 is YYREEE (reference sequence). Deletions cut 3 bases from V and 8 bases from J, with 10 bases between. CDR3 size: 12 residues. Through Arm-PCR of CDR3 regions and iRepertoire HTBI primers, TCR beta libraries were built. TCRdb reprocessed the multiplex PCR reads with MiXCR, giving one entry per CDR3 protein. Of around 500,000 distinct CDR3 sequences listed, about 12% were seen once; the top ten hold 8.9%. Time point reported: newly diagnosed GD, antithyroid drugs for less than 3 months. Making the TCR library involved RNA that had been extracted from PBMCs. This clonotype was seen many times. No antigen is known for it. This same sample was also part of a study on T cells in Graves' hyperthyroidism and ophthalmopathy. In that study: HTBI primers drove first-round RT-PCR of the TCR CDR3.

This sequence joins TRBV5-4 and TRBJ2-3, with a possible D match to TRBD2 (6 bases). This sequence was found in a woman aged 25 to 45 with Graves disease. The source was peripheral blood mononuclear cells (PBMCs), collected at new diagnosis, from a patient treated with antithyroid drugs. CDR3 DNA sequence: TGTGCCAGCAGCTGGGACTCTGGTACGCAGTATTTT. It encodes CASSWDSGTQYF.